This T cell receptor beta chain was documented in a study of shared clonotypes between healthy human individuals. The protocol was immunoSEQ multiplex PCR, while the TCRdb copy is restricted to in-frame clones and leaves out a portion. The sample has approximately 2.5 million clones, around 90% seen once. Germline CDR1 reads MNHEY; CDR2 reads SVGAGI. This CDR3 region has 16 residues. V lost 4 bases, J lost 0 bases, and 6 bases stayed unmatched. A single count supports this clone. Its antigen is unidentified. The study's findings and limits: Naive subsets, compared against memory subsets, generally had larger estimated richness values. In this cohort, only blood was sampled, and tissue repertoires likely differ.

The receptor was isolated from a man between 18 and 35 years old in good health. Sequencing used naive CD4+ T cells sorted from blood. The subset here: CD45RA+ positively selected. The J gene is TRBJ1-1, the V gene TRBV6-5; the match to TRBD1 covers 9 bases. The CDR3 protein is CASSSTTGGLNTEAFF. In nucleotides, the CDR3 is TGTGCCAGCAGTTCGACGACAGGGGGGTTGAACACTGAAGCTTTCTTT.